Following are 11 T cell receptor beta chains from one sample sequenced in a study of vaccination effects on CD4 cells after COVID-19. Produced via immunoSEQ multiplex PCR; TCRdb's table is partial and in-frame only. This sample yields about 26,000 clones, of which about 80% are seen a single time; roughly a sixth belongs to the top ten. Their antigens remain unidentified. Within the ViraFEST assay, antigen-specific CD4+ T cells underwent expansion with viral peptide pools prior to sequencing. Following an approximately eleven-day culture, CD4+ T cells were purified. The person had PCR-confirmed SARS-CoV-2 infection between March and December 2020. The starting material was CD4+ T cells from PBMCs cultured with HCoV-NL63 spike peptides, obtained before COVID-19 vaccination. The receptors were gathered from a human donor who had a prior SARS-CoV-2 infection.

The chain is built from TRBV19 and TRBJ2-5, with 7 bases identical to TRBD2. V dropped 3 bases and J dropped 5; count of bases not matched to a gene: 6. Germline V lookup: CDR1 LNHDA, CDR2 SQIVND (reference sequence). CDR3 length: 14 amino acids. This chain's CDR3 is CASSIGGGAETQYF. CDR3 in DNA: TGTGCCAGTAGTATCGGCGGGGGTGCGGAGACCCAGTACTTC.

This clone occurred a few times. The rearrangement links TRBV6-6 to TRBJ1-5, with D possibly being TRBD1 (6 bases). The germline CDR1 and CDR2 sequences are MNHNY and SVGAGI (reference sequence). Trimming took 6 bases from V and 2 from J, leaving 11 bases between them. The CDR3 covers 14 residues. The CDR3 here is CASSPGDGNQPQHF. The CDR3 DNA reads TGTGCCAGCAGCCCAGGGGACGGCAATCAGCCCCAGCATTTT.

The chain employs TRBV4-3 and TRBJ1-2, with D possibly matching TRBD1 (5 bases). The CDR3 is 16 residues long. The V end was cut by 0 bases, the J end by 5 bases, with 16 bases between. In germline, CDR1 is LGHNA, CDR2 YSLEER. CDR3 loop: CASSQDPSWGFYGYTF. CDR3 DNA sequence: TGCGCCAGCAGCCAAGATCCCTCCTGGGGGTTTTATGGCTACACCTTC.

This CDR3 reads CASSIIPRTDTQYF. DNA for the CDR3: TGTGCCAGTAGTATAATCCCGCGCACAGATACGCAGTATTTT. The chain uses TRBV19 and TRBJ2-3, with unresolved D. This CDR3 comprises 14 residues. Germline V gives CDR1 LNHDA, CDR2 SQIVND (reference sequence). Trimming took off 2 bases at V and 1 base at J, with 7 bases between the two ends.

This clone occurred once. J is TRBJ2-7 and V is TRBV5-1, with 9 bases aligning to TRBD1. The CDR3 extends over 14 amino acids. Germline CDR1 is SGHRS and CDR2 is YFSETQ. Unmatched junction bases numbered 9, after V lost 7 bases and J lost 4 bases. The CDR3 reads CASAPGQGKYEQYF. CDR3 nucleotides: TGCGCCAGCGCTCCGGGACAGGGAAAGTACGAGCAGTACTTC.

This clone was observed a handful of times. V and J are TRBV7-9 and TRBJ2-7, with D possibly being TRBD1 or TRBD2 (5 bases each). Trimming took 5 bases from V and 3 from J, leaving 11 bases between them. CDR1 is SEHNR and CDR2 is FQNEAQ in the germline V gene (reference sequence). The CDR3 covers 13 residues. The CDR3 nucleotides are TGTGCCAGCAGCGCACGGGACGTCTACGAGCAGTACTTC. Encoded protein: CASSARDVYEQYF.

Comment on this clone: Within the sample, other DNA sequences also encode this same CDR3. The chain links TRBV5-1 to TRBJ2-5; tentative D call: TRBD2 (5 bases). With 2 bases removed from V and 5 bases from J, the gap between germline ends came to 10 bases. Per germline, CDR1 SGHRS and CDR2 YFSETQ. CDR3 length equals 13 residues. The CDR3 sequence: CASSLAGGETQYF. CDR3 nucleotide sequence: TGCGCCAGCAGCTTAGCAGGCGGGGAGACCCAGTACTTC.

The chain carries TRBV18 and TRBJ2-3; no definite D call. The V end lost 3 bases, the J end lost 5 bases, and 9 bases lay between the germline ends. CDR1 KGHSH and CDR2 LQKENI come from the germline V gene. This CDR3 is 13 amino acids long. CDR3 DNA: TGTGCCAGCTCACCTATCCCCCTAGATACGCAGTATTTT. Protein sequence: CASSPIPLDTQYF.

CDR3 protein: CSASLIRLAVEQFF. In nucleotides, the CDR3 is TGCAGTGCTAGTCTGATTCGGTTGGCGGTTGAGCAGTTCTTC. The chain carries TRBV20-1 and TRBJ2-1; D uncertain. Germline loops: CDR1 DFQATT, CDR2 SNEGSKA (reference sequence). V shed 3 bases and J shed 9 bases, with 18 bases lying between them. The CDR3 sequence is 14 residues long.

In DNA form, the CDR3 reads TGTGCCAGCAGCCGGGACTTACGATACGAGCAGTACTTC. Translated: CASSRDLRYEQYF. V is TRBV5-6 and J is TRBJ2-7, with a tentative D call TRBD2 (6 bases). The V gene's germline CDR1 is SGHDT and CDR2 YYEEEE. The length of the CDR3 is 13 residues. Between the trimmed V and J ends, which lost 4 bases and 4 bases, there was a span of 12 bases. The variable domain in full, completed from reference TRBV5-6 and TRBJ2-7, reads DAGVTQSPTHLIKTRGQQVTLRCSPKSGHDTVSWYQQALGQGPQFIFQYYEEEERQRGNFPDRFSGHQFPNYSSELNVNALLLGDSALYLCASSRDLRYEQYFGPGTRLTVT.

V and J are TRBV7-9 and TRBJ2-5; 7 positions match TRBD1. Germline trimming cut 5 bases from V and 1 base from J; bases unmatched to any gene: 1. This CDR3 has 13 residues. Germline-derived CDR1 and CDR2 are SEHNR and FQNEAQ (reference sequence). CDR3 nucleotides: TGTGCCAGCAGCGGACAGGTCCAAGAGACCCAGTACTTC. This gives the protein CASSGQVQETQYF.